Sequencing of this TCR beta chain was carried out in a study of T cells in Graves' hyperthyroidism and ophthalmopathy (dated by TCRdb to 2018 to 2020). The study in broad terms: A discovery cohort of about a hundred patients, about 44 with Graves' ophthalmopathy and 57 with stable Graves' hyperthyroidism, was used to find distinguishing TCR V-J signatures. The approximately 90 discovery patients were divided at random into training and test sets in a 7:3 ratio. Once sampling was done, hyperthyroidism patients were given methimazole at a starting dose of 30 mg daily, whereas ophthalmopathy patients were given high-dose intravenous methylprednisolone. Prospective prediction of ophthalmopathy was tested in an independent validation cohort of 18 hyperthyroidism patients and 15 to 17 patients who later progressed to ophthalmopathy. In about 6 Graves' hyperthyroidism patients, the study also compared T-cell repertoires from thyroid tissue with T-cell repertoires from blood. TCR Vbeta CDR3 sequencing of 135 peripheral blood samples (over 40 ophthalmopathy, under 80 hyperthyroidism and roughly 17 progressor patients) is reported in the paper. Summary of the overall study and its limitations: In validation, the model predicted progression to ophthalmopathy a median of about 6.8 months before onset, with about 71% sensitivity and about 72% specificity. No statistical method was used to set the sample size in advance, and investigators knew the group allocation. Ophthalmopathy was separated from stable hyperthyroidism by a 13 V-J signature model, with approximately 86% sensitivity and approximately 81% specificity obtained in cross-validation and 80%/75% obtained in testing. Most expanded thyroid clonotypes (frequency above 0.001) were also detected in blood, suggesting blood repertoires may reflect thyroid immune responses.

Amplification of TCR beta CDR3 regions was carried out from RNA transcripts. For the first round of RT-PCR on the TCR CDR3, the HTBI primer set was used together with the Qiagen OneStep RT-PCR kit. Libraries were constructed in a second round of multiplex PCR, after which size selection and purification were performed. The libraries were sequenced on an Illumina HiSeq2000 using paired-end 100 bp reads. The authors' pipeline ran thus. Raw data were processed with SOAPnuke, discarding reads with adapters, uncalled bases, mean Phred below 15, or no exact constant-primer or identifier match. High-quality paired reads were merged using COPE v1.2.5, and each unique nucleotide sequence was defined as a clonotype. MiTCR v1.1 was used to align clonotypes to the IMGT TRBV, TRBD and TRBJ reference segments. The analysis was restricted to V-J combinations with a frequency above 0.0001, which together covered approximately 99% of the repertoires. The TCS score was defined as the ratio of F50 (clonal expansion) to E x V (chaos), calculated using BLOSUM62-based TCRdist between CDR3 peptides within each V-J. Welch's t-statistics and random forest reduced around 520 V-J features to around 14, which were used in a naive Bayes classifier (R e1071). The Morisita-Horn index was used to measure how similar the thyroid and blood repertoires were. The public reads were reprocessed in TCRdb via fastp at Q25 and MiXCR, keeping in-frame beta chains. Rows merge per CDR3 protein into single entries with the most common DNA and genes. It is TCRdb's table, rather than the study itself, that gives the V and J calls and clone size. This sample has roughly 500,000 distinct CDR3 sequences in its table, and 46% of those were observed once. The ten largest clones capture about 40% of the sample.

From its cysteine to its phenylalanine, the CDR3 spans 13 amino acids. Just the 39-base CDR3 DNA is kept, in frame starting at base 1. CDR1 and CDR2 (SGHVS, FNYEAQ) derive from the germline V gene. V sheds 2 bases and J sheds 7 bases, leaving 12 bases between their ends. Patients with uncontrolled infections, other autoimmune diseases, pregnancy or lactation were excluded. Diagnoses were established on the basis of clinical symptoms, serum thyroxine and TRAb, thyroid ultrasound, and orbital computed tomography. Total RNA was extracted with Trizol reagent, and quality was checked on an Agilent 2100 Bioanalyzer. About this clonotype: Its antigen is unknown. There are no base qualities to consult, and no much larger clone falls within one base.

Material: peripheral blood or thyroid tissue (not recorded which). The V gene is TRBV7-6 and the J gene is TRBJ2-7; the D gene identity is not certain. This TCR came from an adult woman with Graves' disease, either hyperthyroidism or ophthalmopathy (not recorded which). The base sequence is TGTGCCAGCAGCTTATTTGGGTCCGGAGAGCAGTACTTC. Its protein product is CASSLFGSGEQYF.